The next 29 T cell receptor beta chains were all read from a single sample in a study of regulatory T cells in long-lasting Graves disease. Researchers made TCR beta libraries by using iRepertoire HTBI primers and running Arm-PCR on CDR3 regions. Using its own MiXCR run on the multiplex PCR reads, TCRdb lists one record per CDR3 protein. The sample consists of some 250,000 distinct CDR3 sequences, 18% of them appearing once. As to time point: newly diagnosed GD, antithyroid drugs for less than 3 months. The TCR library was prepared using RNA isolated from PBMCs. The data also belong to a second study, concerning T cells in Graves' hyperthyroidism and ophthalmopathy.

This specimen consisted of peripheral blood mononuclear cells (PBMCs), obtained at new diagnosis, from a patient treated with antithyroid drugs. The receptors here all came from a woman aged 25 to 39 with Graves disease.

This clonotype was counted ten times or more. V usage is TRBV12-5 and J usage is TRBJ2-5; TRBD2 aligns across 7 bases. Per the germline V gene, CDR1 is LGHNT and CDR2 is FRNRAP. V gave up 2 bases and J gave up 5 bases; unmatched junction bases: 8. CDR3 length: 15 amino acids. CDR3 loop: CASGLKRGPVETQYF. The CDR3 DNA sequence: TGTGCTAGTGGTTTGAAGCGGGGTCCGGTGGAGACCCAGTACTTC. The full variable domain, in which reference TRBV12-5 and TRBJ2-5 provide the parts outside the CDR3, is DARVTQTPRHKVTEMGQEVTMRCQPILGHNTVFWYRQTMMQGLELLAYFRNRAPLDDSGMPKDRFSAEMPDATLATLKIQPSEPRDSAVYFCASGLKRGPVETQYFGPGTRLLVL.

Many counts were recorded for this clonotype. This chain connects TRBV5-1 to TRBJ1-1; possible D gene TRBD1, 6 bases. The CDR3 is 16 amino acids. Between the trimmed V and J ends, which lost 1 base and 2 bases, there was a span of 15 bases. Germline loops: CDR1 SGHRS, CDR2 YFSETQ. CDR3 loop: CASSLRQATRNTEAFF. The DNA of the CDR3 is TGCGCCAGCAGCTTGAGACAGGCTACCCGAAACACTGAAGCTTTCTTT.

This clonotype was recorded many times. The rearrangement uses TRBV19 and TRBJ1-5; 7 bases map to TRBD1. V shed 3 bases, J shed 6 bases, and the junction held 11 bases outside the gene matches. Germline values: CDR1 LNHDA, CDR2 SQIVND (reference sequence). The CDR3 length is 16 residues. CDR3 sequence: CASSIPAGQEGQPQHF. CDR3 in DNA: TGTGCCAGTAGTATCCCCGCCGGACAGGAGGGTCAGCCCCAGCATTTT.

This clonotype was seen at least ten times. The V call is TRBV5-1, the J call TRBJ2-7, with TRBD2 matching 7 bases. The CDR3 length is 14 residues. The germline V gene encodes CDR1 SGHRS and CDR2 YFSETQ. V shed 4 bases and J 2 bases; nucleotides not matched to a gene: 6. CDR3 amino acids: CASSPAGATYEQYF. The CDR3 DNA sequence: TGCGCCAGCAGCCCCGCGGGAGCCACCTACGAGCAGTACTTC.

This clonotype showed up many times. Here the CDR3 reads CASSPRPTGSEAFF. The CDR3 nucleotides read TGTGCCAGCAGCCCGCGACCGACAGGGTCTGAAGCTTTCTTT. The chain employs TRBV9 and TRBJ1-1; 7 bases line up with TRBD1. The CDR3 is 14 residues long. V was clipped by 4 bases and J by 6 bases; unmatched bases: 9. Germline CDR1 SGDLS, CDR2 YYNGEE.

The V gene is TRBV7-9, the J gene TRBJ2-2; D call uncertain. This CDR3 spans 11 amino acids. V was pared by 5 bases and J by 7 bases, with 5 bases between. Germline-derived CDR1 and CDR2 are SEHNR and FQNEAQ (reference sequence). The DNA of the CDR3 is TGTGCCAGCAGCCCGCGCGGGGAGCTGTTTTTT. The encoded protein is CASSPRGELFF.

The gene calls are TRBV3-1 and TRBJ2-3, with 9 bases matching TRBD2. The CDR3 is 14 amino acids. V was clipped by 10 bases and J by 1 base; unmatched bases: 6. CDR1 and CDR2 from the germline V gene are LGHDT and YNNKEL (reference sequence). The CDR3 DNA reads as TGTGCCATCGCGCGGGGGGGGCGCACAGATACGCAGTATTTT. Residues: CAIARGGRTDTQYF.

This clonotype was recorded at least ten times. J is TRBJ1-1 and V is TRBV20-1; D is undetermined. The V gene's germline CDR1 is DFQATT and CDR2 SNEGSKA (reference sequence). The V and J ends lost 2 bases and 0 bases respectively, with 10 bases between them. The CDR3 is made up of 14 amino acids. The CDR3 DNA reads TGCAGTGCTAGACGCGGGCAGTTGAACACTGAAGCTTTCTTT. It specifies CSARRGQLNTEAFF.

The chain is built from TRBV9 and TRBJ1-3, with D maybe TRBD1 (6 bases). Looked up from germline, CDR1 is SGDLS and CDR2 is YYNGEE. The CDR3 spans 14 residues. With 0 bases removed from V and 7 bases from J, the gap between germline ends came to 11 bases. CDR3 bases: TGTGCCAGCAGCGTAGGGGGGGCTCGGAACACCATATATTTT. As protein: CASSVGGARNTIYF.

Here the CDR3 reads CASSLSRQGSNQPQHF. CDR3 nucleotides: TGTGCCAGCAGTTTATCAAGACAGGGGAGCAATCAGCCCCAGCATTTT. The chain carries TRBV28 and TRBJ1-5, with 8 bases that match TRBD1. J gave up 1 base and V 1 base, and 3 bases lay outside the gene matches. Per germline, CDR1 MDHEN and CDR2 SYDVKM. CDR3 size: 16 residues. The whole variable domain, remainder taken from reference TRBV28 and TRBJ1-5, is DVKVTQSSRYLVKRTGEKVFLECVQDMDHENMFWYRQDPGLGLRLIYFSYDVKMKEKGDIPEGYSVSREKKERFSLILESASTNQTSMYLCASSLSRQGSNQPQHFGDGTRLSIL.

This clonotype has at least ten counts. V and J are TRBV4-1 and TRBJ2-3, with 10 nucleotides matching TRBD2. The length of the CDR3 is 18 residues. V shed 3 bases, J shed 2 bases, and the junction held 11 bases outside the gene matches. CDR1 is MGHRA and CDR2 is YSYEKL in the germline V gene. Written as DNA, the CDR3 is TGCGCCAGCAGCCAGGGTAGCGGGGGGCCAGTTAACACAGATACGCAGTATTTT. Translated: CASSQGSGGPVNTDTQYF.

This clonotype was seen at least ten times. The chain carries TRBV7-6 and TRBJ1-6; D is perhaps TRBD1 (5 bases). The CDR3 has 15 amino acids. The germline gives CDR1 SGHVS, CDR2 FNYEAQ. V was pared by 0 bases and J by 6 bases, with 9 bases between. As DNA, the CDR3 is TGTGCCAGCAGCTTAGCGGACACGCTTAATTCACCCCTCCACTTT. Amino acid sequence: CASSLADTLNSPLHF.

This clonotype came up many times. J is TRBJ2-5 and V is TRBV9; 11 bases line up with TRBD2. Losses at the gene ends were 3 bases for V and 4 bases for J; bases not matched to a gene: 8. The CDR3 consists of 16 residues. The germline V gene has CDR1 SGDLS and CDR2 YYNGEE. The CDR3 sequence is CASSALGLAERETQYF. DNA of the CDR3: TGTGCCAGCAGCGCCCTGGGACTAGCGGAAAGAGAGACCCAGTACTTC.

Concerning this clonotype itself: A read error may be the cause here, since a much bigger clone is one base away. The rearrangement joins TRBV6-2 or TRBV6-3 to TRBJ2-7, with 7 bases aligning to TRBD1. The CDR3 covers 14 residues. Looked up from germline, CDR1 is MNHEY and CDR2 is SVGEGT. CDR3 coding DNA: TGTGCCACCAGTGACGAGGGGGCGATGGGTGAGCAGTACTTC. This encodes CATSDEGAMGEQYF.

This chain joins TRBV10-3 and TRBJ2-5; TRBD1 matches 7 bases. CDR1 ENHRY and CDR2 SYGVKD come from the germline V gene. The CDR3 is made up of 13 amino acids. V was pared by 10 bases and J by 5 bases, with 10 bases of the junction left unmatched. DNA for the CDR3: TGTGCCACGCAAGTTAGGGGGCGCGAGACCCAGTACTTC. It encodes CATQVRGRETQYF.

This clonotype has ten or more counts. This chain connects TRBV3-1 to TRBJ2-2; maybe TRBD1 (6 bases). Germline V gene lookup returns CDR1 LGHDT and CDR2 YNNKEL (reference sequence). V lost 7 bases, J lost 6 bases, and 9 bases lay in between. The CDR3 is 12 amino acids. The CDR3 loop reads CASKTGPGELFF. CDR3 coding DNA: TGTGCCAGCAAAACAGGGCCCGGGGAGCTGTTTTTT.

This clonotype was counted at least ten times. The V gene is TRBV20-1, the J gene TRBJ2-3, with D maybe TRBD2 (6 bases). V was shortened by 3 bases and J by 2 bases, with 12 bases between the two germline ends. The CDR3 is made up of 14 amino acids. Per the germline V gene, CDR1 is DFQATT and CDR2 is SNEGSKA (reference sequence). The CDR3 DNA reads TGCAGTGCTAGGTGGGACTTGTACACAGATACGCAGTATTTT. This encodes CSARWDLYTDTQYF.

Comments on this clonotype: One base away lies a much larger clone, so this may be a sequencing read error. The chain combines TRBV5-1 with TRBJ2-1; no reliable D call. The CDR3 is 13 residues long. V lost 1 base to trimming and J lost 12 bases, with 14 bases between them. Looked up from germline, CDR1 is SGHRS and CDR2 is YFSETQ. CDR3 loop: CASSLLRASGQFF. The CDR3 DNA sequence: TGCGCCAGCAGCTTGTTAAGGGCGTCTGGGCAGTTCTTC.

This clonotype was detected many times. The chain employs TRBV6-5 and TRBJ2-7; D uncertain. The V end was cut by 2 bases, the J end by 4 bases, with 9 bases between. The CDR3 loop spans 13 amino acids. Germline CDR1 reads MNHEY; CDR2 reads SVGAGI. CDR3 sequence reads: CASSYGVSYEQYF. The CDR3 nucleotides read TGTGCCAGCAGTTACGGGGTCTCGTACGAGCAGTACTTC.

This clonotype has at least ten counts. The rearrangement joins TRBV5-1 to TRBJ1-1, with D perhaps TRBD1 (5 bases). The V gene lost 0 bases and the J gene lost 4 bases, with 10 bases spanning the gap. The CDR3 covers 14 residues. The germline V gene has CDR1 SGHRS and CDR2 YFSETQ. The DNA for the CDR3 is TGCGCCAGCAGCTTGGGGGCAGGGAGCACTGAAGCTTTCTTT. Translation gives CASSLGAGSTEAFF.

The chain combines TRBV20-1 with TRBJ1-2; D is uncertain. Germline values: CDR1 DFQATT, CDR2 SNEGSKA (reference sequence). Between the trimmed V and J ends, which lost 0 bases and 2 bases, there was a span of 13 bases. The CDR3 covers 15 residues. Here the CDR3 DNA reads TGCAGTGCTAGAGAGGGCGCACTGGCAAACTATGGCTACACCTTC. It is translated as CSAREGALANYGYTF.

In this sample, this clonotype turned up many times. The gene calls are TRBV4-1 and TRBJ1-4, with D perhaps TRBD1 (6 bases). The germline V gene encodes CDR1 MGHRA and CDR2 YSYEKL. V was pared by 0 bases and J by 4 bases, with 9 bases between. This CDR3 contains 15 residues. The CDR3 sequence is CASSQEGQFNEKLFF. In nucleotides, the CDR3 is TGCGCCAGCAGCCAAGAAGGACAGTTTAATGAAAAACTGTTTTTT.

This clonotype was counted many times. The chain uses TRBV6-2 or TRBV6-3 and TRBJ1-4; maybe TRBD1 (6 bases). V lost 7 bases and J lost 1, with 10 bases in between. The CDR3 is 14 amino acids. CDR1 and CDR2 (germline): MNHEY, SVGEGT. CDR3 nucleotides: TGTGCCAGCATTTCGGACAGAACTAATGAAAAACTGTTTTTT. Translated: CASISDRTNEKLFF.

The V and J genes are TRBV24-1 and TRBJ1-4, with unresolved D. CDR1 and CDR2 from the germline V gene are KGHDR and SFDVKD. The CDR3 contains 11 residues. V was clipped by 10 bases and J by 10 bases, with 12 bases between them. The CDR3 protein is CATTLGRKLFF. Written as DNA, the CDR3 is TGTGCCACTACACTAGGCCGAAAACTGTTTTTT.

In its sample, this clonotype was seen many times. The chain links TRBV3-1 to TRBJ1-6, with no clear D. The CDR3 is 12 amino acids. Trimming took off 2 bases at V and 14 bases at J, with 10 bases between the two ends. The germline CDR1 and CDR2 sequences are LGHDT and YNNKEL (reference sequence). CDR3 coding DNA: TGTGCCAGCAGCCAAAAGGGAATAACCCTCCACTTT. This translates into CASSQKGITLHF.

This clonotype was detected many times. The chain uses TRBV7-2 and TRBJ2-3; TRBD2 matches 9 bases. V lost 1 base, J lost 6 bases, and 8 bases stayed unmatched. There are 16 residues in the CDR3. The germline CDR1 and CDR2 sequences are SGHTA and FQGNSA. As DNA, the CDR3 is TGTGCCAGCAGCTTAGTATCGGCGGGGGGGTTTGATACGCAGTATTTT. It codes for CASSLVSAGGFDTQYF.

This clonotype was detected many times. Here the CDR3 reads CSARPGTGGYTGELFF. The CDR3 DNA reads TGCAGTGCCAGACCCGGGACAGGGGGCTACACCGGGGAGCTGTTTTTT. The chain links TRBV20-1 to TRBJ2-2; 12 bases map to TRBD1. Germline CDR1 and CDR2: DFQATT and SNEGSKA (reference sequence). V lost 6 bases and J lost 3; bases outside the gene matches: 8. CDR3 length equals 16 residues.

As for this clonotype: This may stem from a read error, because a much larger clone lies one nucleotide away. The CDR3 region is CASSAEREAYGYTF. The CDR3 DNA sequence: TGTGCCAGCAGCGCGGAGAGGGAGGCCTATGGCTACACCTTC. The chain couples TRBV9 to TRBJ1-2; unclear D gene. V lost 3 bases and J lost 4, with 13 bases in between. CDR1 is SGDLS and CDR2 is YYNGEE in the germline V gene. CDR3 size: 14 residues.

This clonotype was seen a few times. This chain connects TRBV29-1 to TRBJ2-3, with 9 bases identical to TRBD1. Germline V CDR1 and CDR2: SQVTM, ANQGSEA. This CDR3 has 13 residues. V lost 3 bases and J lost 5; bases outside the gene matches: 3. The DNA for the CDR3 is TGCAGCGTTGATCGGACAGGGGAAGATACGCAGTATTTT. The encoded protein is CSVDRTGEDTQYF.